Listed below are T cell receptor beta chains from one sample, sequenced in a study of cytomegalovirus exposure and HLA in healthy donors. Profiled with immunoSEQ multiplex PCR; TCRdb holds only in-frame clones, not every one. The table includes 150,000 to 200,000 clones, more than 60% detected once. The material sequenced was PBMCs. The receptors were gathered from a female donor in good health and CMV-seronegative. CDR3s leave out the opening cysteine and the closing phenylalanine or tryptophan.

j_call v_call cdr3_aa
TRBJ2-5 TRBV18 ASSPMEGETQY
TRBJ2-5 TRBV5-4 ASSWRTAQETQY
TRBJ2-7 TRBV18 ASSPGGSTYEQY
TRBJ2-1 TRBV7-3 ASSLDTGLAGGPWF
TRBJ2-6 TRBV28 ASRSEEGALGANVLT
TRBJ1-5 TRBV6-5 ASSEGAGNQPQH
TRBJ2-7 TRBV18 ASSPRTSGGAAYEQY
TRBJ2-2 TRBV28 ASSPGLNTGELF
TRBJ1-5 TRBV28 ASSTRDIGNQPQH
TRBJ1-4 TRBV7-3 AIPTADRGRETCATNEKLF
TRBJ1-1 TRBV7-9 ASSSTGVGTEAF
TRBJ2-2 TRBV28 ASSDRQLGELF
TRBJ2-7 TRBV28 ASSFPGQVRSYEQY
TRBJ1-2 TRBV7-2 ASSLQRGGVYGYT
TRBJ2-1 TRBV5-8 ASSSRGQSYNEQF
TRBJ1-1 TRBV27 ASSLRDRAGEAF
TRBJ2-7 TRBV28 ASSLGQGAYEQY
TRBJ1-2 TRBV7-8 ASSLRSPGLTTESYT
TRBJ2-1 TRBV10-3 AISAGLLSSYNEQF
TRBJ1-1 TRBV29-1 SVVAGPEAF
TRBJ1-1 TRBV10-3 ATQGQGAGTEAF
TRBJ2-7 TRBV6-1 ASSSNAGTYEQY
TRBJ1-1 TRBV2 ASSPQPMNTEAF
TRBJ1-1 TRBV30 AWSVLTGRNTEAF
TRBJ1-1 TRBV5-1 ASSLRTGSGTEAF
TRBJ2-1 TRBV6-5 ASSSTSGRPQF
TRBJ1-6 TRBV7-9 ASTGHRGDNSPLH
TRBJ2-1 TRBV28 ASSRGLAGWNEQF
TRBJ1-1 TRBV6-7 ASSFGADRINTEAF
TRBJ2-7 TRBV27 ASSWTGTGTYEQY
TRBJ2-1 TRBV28 AAGSSYNEQF
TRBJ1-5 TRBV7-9 ASSTGDNQPQH
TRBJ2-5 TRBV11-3 ASSLVGLPGETQY
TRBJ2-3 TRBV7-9 ASSWPADTQY
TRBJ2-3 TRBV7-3 ASSPGQGFGAWDTQY
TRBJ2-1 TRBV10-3 ATREGPGQRNEQF
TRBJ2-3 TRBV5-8 ASSSGTSGEGDTQY
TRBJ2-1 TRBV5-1 ASSFGQNSYNEQF
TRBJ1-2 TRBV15 ATRPGGFNYGYT
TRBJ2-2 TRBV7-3 ASSLLNTGELF
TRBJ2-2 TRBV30 AWRGLTADTGELF
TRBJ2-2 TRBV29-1 SVGPTSGQGWTGELF
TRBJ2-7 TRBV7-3 ASSLLSPRLAGSHEQY
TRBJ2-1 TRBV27 ASSLSASGFYNEQF
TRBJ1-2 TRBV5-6 ASSSRDKSYGYT
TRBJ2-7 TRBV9 ASSAMGTSGYFSYEQY
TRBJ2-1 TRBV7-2 ASNSGLAEYNEQF
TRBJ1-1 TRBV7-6 ASSSINRVRGTEAF
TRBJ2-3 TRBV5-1 ASSLRSGGASDTQY
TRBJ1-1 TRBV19 ASSVTGSYMNTEAF
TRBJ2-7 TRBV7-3 ASSGGGQGNSYEQY
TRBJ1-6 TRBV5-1 ASQSRLDSPLH
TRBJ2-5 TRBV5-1 ASSLGTGEQTQY
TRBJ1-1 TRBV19 ASSISGLPGDTEAF
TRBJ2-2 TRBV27 GSGTGDTGELF
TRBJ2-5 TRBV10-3 ATMSKGGGETQY
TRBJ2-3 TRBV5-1 ASTTSGRDTQY
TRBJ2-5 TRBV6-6 ASSRTGAQY
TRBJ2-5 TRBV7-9 ASSLALAGVETQY
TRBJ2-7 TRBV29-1 SAGDYEQY